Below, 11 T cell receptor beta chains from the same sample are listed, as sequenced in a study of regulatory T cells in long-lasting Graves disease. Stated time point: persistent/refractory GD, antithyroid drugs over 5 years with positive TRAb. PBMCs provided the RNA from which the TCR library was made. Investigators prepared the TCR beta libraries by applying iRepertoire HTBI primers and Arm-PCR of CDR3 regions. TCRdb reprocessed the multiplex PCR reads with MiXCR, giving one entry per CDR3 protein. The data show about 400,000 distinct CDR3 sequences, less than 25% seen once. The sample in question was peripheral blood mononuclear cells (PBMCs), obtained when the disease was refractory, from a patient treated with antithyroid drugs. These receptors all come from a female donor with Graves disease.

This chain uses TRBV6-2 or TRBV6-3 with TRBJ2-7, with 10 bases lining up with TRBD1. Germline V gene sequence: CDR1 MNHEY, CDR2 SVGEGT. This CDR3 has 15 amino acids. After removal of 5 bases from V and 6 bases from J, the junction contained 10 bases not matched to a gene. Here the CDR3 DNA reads TGTGCCAGCAGTGACCGGACAGGGGGAATGCGCGAGCAGTACTTC. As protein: CASSDRTGGMREQYF.

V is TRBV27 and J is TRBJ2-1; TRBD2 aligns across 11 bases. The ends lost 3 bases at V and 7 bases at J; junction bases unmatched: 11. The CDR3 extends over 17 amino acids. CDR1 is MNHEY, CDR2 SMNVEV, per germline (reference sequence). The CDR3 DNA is TGTGCCAGCAGTTTCCCCCATACTAGCGGGAGCGGGAATGAGCAGTTCTTC. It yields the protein CASSFPHTSGSGNEQFF.

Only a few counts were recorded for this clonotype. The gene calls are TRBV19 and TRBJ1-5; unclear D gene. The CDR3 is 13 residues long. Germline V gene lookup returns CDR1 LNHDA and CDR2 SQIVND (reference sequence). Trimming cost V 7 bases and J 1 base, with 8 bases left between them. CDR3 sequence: CASIAHSNQPQHF. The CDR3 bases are TGTGCCAGTATCGCACACAGCAATCAGCCCCAGCATTTT.

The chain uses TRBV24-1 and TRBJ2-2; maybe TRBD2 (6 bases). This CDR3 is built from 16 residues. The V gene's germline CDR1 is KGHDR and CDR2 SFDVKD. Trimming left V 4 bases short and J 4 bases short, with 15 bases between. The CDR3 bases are TGTGCCACCAGTGACCTGGGACTGGGGACCACCGGGGAGCTGTTTTTT. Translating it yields CATSDLGLGTTGELFF.

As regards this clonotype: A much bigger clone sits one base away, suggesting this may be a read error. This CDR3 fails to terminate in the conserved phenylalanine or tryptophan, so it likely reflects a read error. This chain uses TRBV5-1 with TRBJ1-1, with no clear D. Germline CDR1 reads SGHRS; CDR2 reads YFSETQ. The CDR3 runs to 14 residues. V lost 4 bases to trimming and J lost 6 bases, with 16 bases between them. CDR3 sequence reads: CASSLFLEGPEAFS. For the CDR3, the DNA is TGCGCCAGCAGCCTTTTCCTGGAAGGCCCTGAAGCTTTCTCT.

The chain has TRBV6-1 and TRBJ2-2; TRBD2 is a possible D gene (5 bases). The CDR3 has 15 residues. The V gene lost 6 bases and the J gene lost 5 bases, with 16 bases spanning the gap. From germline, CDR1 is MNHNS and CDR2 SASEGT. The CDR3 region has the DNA TGTGCCAGCAGATCAGCGGATTTGGGGACCGGGGAGCTGTTTTTT. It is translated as CASRSADLGTGELFF.

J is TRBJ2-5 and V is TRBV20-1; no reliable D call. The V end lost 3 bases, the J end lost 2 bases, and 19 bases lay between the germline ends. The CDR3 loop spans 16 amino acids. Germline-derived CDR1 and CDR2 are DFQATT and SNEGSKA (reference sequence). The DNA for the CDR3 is TGCAGTGCTAGTATGATAAAGGATTTTTGGCAAGAGACCCAGTACTTC. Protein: CSASMIKDFWQETQYF.

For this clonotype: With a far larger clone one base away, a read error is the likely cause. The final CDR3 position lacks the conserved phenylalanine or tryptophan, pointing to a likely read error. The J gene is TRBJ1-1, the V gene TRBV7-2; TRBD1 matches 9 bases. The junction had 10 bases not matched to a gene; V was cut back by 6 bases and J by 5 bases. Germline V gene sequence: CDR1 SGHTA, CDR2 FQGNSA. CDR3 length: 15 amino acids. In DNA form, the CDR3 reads TGTGCCAGCAGTCCCGGGACAGGGTGGGGAACTGAAGCTTTCCTT. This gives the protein CASSPGTGWGTEAFL.

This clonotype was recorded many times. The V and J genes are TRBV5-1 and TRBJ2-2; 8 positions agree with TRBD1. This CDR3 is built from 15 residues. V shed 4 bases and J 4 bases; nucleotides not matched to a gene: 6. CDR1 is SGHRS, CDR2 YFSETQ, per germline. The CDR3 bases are TGCGCCAGCAGCCTGGGACAGGCGGGCACCGGGGAGCTGTTTTTT. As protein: CASSLGQAGTGELFF.

CDR3 amino acids: CSVVNNQETQYF. DNA of the CDR3: TGCAGCGTTGTAAACAACCAAGAGACCCAGTACTTC. J is TRBJ2-5 and V is TRBV29-1; D remains unclear. CDR1 SQVTM and CDR2 ANQGSEA come from the germline V gene. V lost 4 bases, J lost 0 bases, and 6 bases lay in between. The CDR3 consists of 12 residues.

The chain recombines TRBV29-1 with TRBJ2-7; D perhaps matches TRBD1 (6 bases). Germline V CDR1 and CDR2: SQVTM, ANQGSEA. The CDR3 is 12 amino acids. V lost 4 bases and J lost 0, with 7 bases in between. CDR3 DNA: TGCAGCGTTGCAGGGGTCTCCTACGAGCAGTACTTC. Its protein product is CSVAGVSYEQYF.